The entry below gives a single TCR beta chain sequence along with its context. This entry is derived from a study of shared clonotypes between healthy human individuals. Naive CD8 cells lacked CD45RO, underwent positive selection for CCR7 and left out terminally differentiated effector memory CD45RA+ cells. Donors comprised only Caucasian adults living in Nashville, Tennessee. This CDR3 region has 15 residues. J lost 6 bases, V lost 3 bases, and 5 bases had no gene match. CDR1 and CDR2 (germline): LNHDA, SQIVND (reference sequence). Original processing methods: Junction-only sequences produced by ImmunoSEQ had no quality scores, so filtering differed. Clones were sequenced by immunoSEQ multiplex PCR, and TCRdb holds only the in-frame ones, with some missing. The V and J calls and clone size come from that table; D and trimming were worked out from the DNA. Here the sample spans under 1 million clones, 90% to 95% being singletons.

This clonotype was sampled from a man aged 25-45 years in good health. The genes are TRBV19 and TRBJ2-1; 10 nucleotides match TRBD2. The sample was naive CD8+ T cells sorted from blood. The CDR3 spells CASSILAGVSNEQFF. CDR3 DNA: TGTGCCAGTAGTATCCTAGCGGGAGTCTCCAATGAGCAGTTCTTC.